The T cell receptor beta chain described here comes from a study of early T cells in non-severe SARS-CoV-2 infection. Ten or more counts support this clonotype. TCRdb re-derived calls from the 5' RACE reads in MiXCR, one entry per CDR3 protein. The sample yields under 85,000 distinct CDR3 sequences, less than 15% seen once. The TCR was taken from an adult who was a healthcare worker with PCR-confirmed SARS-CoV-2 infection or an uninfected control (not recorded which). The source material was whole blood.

CDR3 nucleotide sequence: TGTGCCAGCAGTTCCCGACAGGGTTCCTACGAGCAGTACTTC. Amino acid sequence: CASSSRQGSYEQYF. This chain connects TRBV12-3 or TRBV12-4 to TRBJ2-7, with 7 bases identical to TRBD1. The CDR3 sequence is 14 residues long. V trimming: 4 bases; J trimming: 1 base; junction bases outside the gene matches: 4.